The 23 T cell receptor beta chains in this list originate from one sample, sequenced in a study of blood T cells in healthy people across ages. Through a sample-barcoded 5' primer and a J-beta primer mix, a second PCR was run for roughly 6 to 11 cycles. TCRdb reprocessed the 5' RACE reads via MiXCR and lists one record per CDR3 protein. The repertoire has around 750,000 distinct CDR3 sequences, less than 70% of them found once; the top ten carry about 38%. Sequenced input: blood. These receptors all stem from a man older than 75 in good health.

This clonotype has only a few counts. The J gene is TRBJ2-3, the V gene TRBV9; 10 bases are shared with TRBD2. Per germline, CDR1 SGDLS and CDR2 YYNGEE. V shed 1 base, J shed 6 bases, and the junction held 5 bases outside the gene matches. The CDR3 loop spans 15 amino acids. DNA of the CDR3: TGTGCCAGCAGCGTACTAGCGGGGGTCAGGGATACGCAGTATTTT. Translating gives CASSVLAGVRDTQYF.

This clonotype was observed a few times. The chain combines TRBV11-2 with TRBJ2-1; D gene unclear. Germline assignment: CDR1 SGHAT and CDR2 FQNNGV. This CDR3 contains 16 residues. The V and J ends lost 4 bases and 0 bases respectively, with 13 bases between them. This chain's CDR3 is CASSSFEQGSYNEQFF. CDR3 bases: TGTGCCAGCAGCTCCTTTGAGCAAGGCTCCTACAATGAGCAGTTCTTC.

The CDR3 loop reads CASSLPGEAGAPLAKNIQYF. CDR3 coding DNA: TGTGCCAGCAGCTTGCCTGGGGAAGCGGGAGCCCCCCTAGCCAAAAACATTCAGTACTTC. The rearrangement links TRBV7-9 to TRBJ2-4; TRBD2 agrees at 8 bases. The ends lost 3 bases at V and 0 bases at J; junction bases unmatched: 16. CDR3 length: 20 residues. From germline, CDR1 is SEHNR and CDR2 FQNEAQ (reference sequence).

The chain joins TRBV18 to TRBJ2-5; 10 bases agree with TRBD2. Per the germline V gene, CDR1 is KGHSH and CDR2 is LQKENI. CDR3 length equals 16 residues. Trimming cost V 6 bases and J 4 bases; bases outside gene matches: 11. Here the CDR3 DNA reads TGTGCCAGCTCTACCGGGCCTAGCGGGAGCAGAGAGACCCAGTACTTC. It specifies CASSTGPSGSRETQYF.

V usage is TRBV29-1 and J usage is TRBJ2-1, with 8 bases that match TRBD1. V lost 0 bases to trimming and J lost 7 bases; unmatched junction nucleotides: 8. Germline loops: CDR1 SQVTM, CDR2 ANQGSEA. The CDR3 is 15 residues long. The chain's CDR3 is CSVEDGRGPRNEQFF. CDR3 coding DNA: TGCAGCGTTGAAGATGGCAGGGGGCCCAGGAATGAGCAGTTCTTC.

V is TRBV12-3 or TRBV12-4 and J is TRBJ2-4; D remains ambiguous. The CDR3 has 16 residues. Trimming left V 7 bases short and J 9 bases short, with 25 bases between. The CDR3 region has the DNA TGTGCCAGCACCTCGCCTCGGGTCACCGAACGGGCCATTCAGTACTTC. It yields the protein CASTSPRVTERAIQYF.

V usage is TRBV20-1 and J usage is TRBJ2-3; D may match TRBD1 or TRBD2 (5 bases each). Germline values: CDR1 DFQATT, CDR2 SNEGSKA (reference sequence). The CDR3 spans 13 residues. The V end lost 5 bases, the J end lost 5 bases, and 14 bases lay between the germline ends. This CDR3 is CSAPGPGGDTQYF. Here the CDR3 DNA reads TGCAGTGCTCCGGGGCCGGGCGGAGATACGCAGTATTTT.

This sequence joins TRBV28 and TRBJ2-5; TRBD1 matches 9 bases. In germline, CDR1 is MDHEN, CDR2 SYDVKM. V lost 6 bases, J lost 5 bases, and 7 bases stayed unmatched. CDR3 length equals 14 residues. The DNA of the CDR3 is TGTGCCAGCAGCCTTACAGGGGGCTGGGAGACCCAGTACTTC. Protein: CASSLTGGWETQYF.

This chain connects TRBV18 to TRBJ2-5; 7 nucleotides match TRBD2. The J call may be in error: the DNA end matches TRBJ2-7 better. CDR1 and CDR2 (germline): KGHSH, LQKENI. The CDR3 is made up of 12 amino acids. CDR3 nucleotide sequence: TGTGCCAGCTCGTCCGGGGGGTTCGAGCAGTACTTC. This sequence encodes CASSSGGFEQYF.

This clonotype was counted between two and nine times. CDR3 protein: CASSQVRLVDRDRYAYF. DNA of the CDR3: TGTGCCAGCAGCCAAGTCCGGCTGGTGGACAGGGACAGATACGCGTATTTT. The chain combines TRBV4-2 with TRBJ2-3; 8 bases fit TRBD1. The CDR3 loop spans 17 amino acids. Losses at the gene ends were 1 base for V and 14 bases for J; bases not matched to a gene: 20. CDR1 and CDR2 from the germline V gene are LGHNA and YNFKEQ.

The rearrangement links TRBV20-1 to TRBJ1-2; D not certain. Germline values: CDR1 DFQATT, CDR2 SNEGSKA (reference sequence). V lost 0 bases, J lost 4 bases, and 12 bases lay in between. The CDR3 spans 14 residues. In nucleotides, the CDR3 is TGCAGTGCTAGAGATCGAGACACCCTCTATGGCTACACCTTC. It specifies CSARDRDTLYGYTF.

The chain links TRBV9 to TRBJ2-7, with D perhaps TRBD2 (5 bases). V lost 4 bases to trimming and J lost 3 bases, with 17 bases between them. The CDR3 covers 15 residues. Germline CDR1 SGDLS, CDR2 YYNGEE. The CDR3 here is CASSPSPGSSYEQYF. In DNA, the CDR3 is TGTGCCAGCAGCCCAAGCCCGGGAAGTAGCTACGAGCAGTACTTC.

V and J are TRBV13 and TRBJ2-4; perhaps TRBD1 as D (5 bases). The J call may be faulty, since TRBJ2-7 better matches the DNA end. CDR1 and CDR2 from the germline V gene are PRHDT and FYEKMQ (reference sequence). The CDR3 sequence is 15 residues long. The CDR3 loop reads CASSSRGNRVYEQYF. Here the CDR3 DNA reads TGTGCCAGCAGCTCAAGGGGAAATAGAGTATACGAGCAGTACTTC.

The chain carries TRBV3-1 and TRBJ2-3, with 7 bases fitting TRBD2. The CDR3 length is 16 residues. Trimming removed 2 bases from V and 2 bases from J; junction bases left unmatched: 7. CDR1 and CDR2 (germline): LGHDT, YNNKEL (reference sequence). The CDR3 reads CASSQRASGPTDTQYF. The CDR3, as DNA: TGTGCCAGCAGCCAACGGGCTAGCGGCCCCACAGATACGCAGTATTTT.

The chain recombines TRBV5-1 with TRBJ2-3; D gene ambiguous. Germline CDR1 reads SGHRS; CDR2 reads YFSETQ. V lost 3 bases, J lost 5 bases, and 16 bases lay in between. The CDR3 spans 15 residues. This chain's CDR3 is CASSYGGAERDTQYF. The CDR3 bases are TGCGCCAGCAGCTACGGTGGCGCGGAGCGAGATACGCAGTATTTT.

The genes are TRBV27 and TRBJ2-1; 9 nucleotides match TRBD2. The V gene end was trimmed by 3 bases and the J gene end by 6 bases; junction bases not matched to a gene: 6. CDR1 MNHEY and CDR2 SMNVEV come from the germline V gene (reference sequence). CDR3 length equals 15 residues. CDR3: CASSFSREGSNEQFF. For the CDR3, the DNA is TGTGCCAGCAGTTTCTCGCGGGAGGGCTCCAATGAGCAGTTCTTC.

V gene TRBV2 combines with J gene TRBJ2-1; 8 nucleotides line up with TRBD2. The CDR3 is 17 residues long. V was pared by 6 bases and J by 0 bases, with 10 bases of the junction left unmatched. Germline values: CDR1 SNHLY, CDR2 FYNNEI. CDR3 protein: CASSTPLAEVSYNEQFF. The DNA of the CDR3 is TGTGCCAGCAGCACCCCACTAGCGGAGGTCTCCTACAATGAGCAGTTCTTC.

The chain joins TRBV20-1 to TRBJ2-7; possible D gene TRBD2, 6 bases. There are 14 residues in the CDR3. Trimming removed 0 bases from V and 3 bases from J, with 12 bases in between. The germline gives CDR1 DFQATT, CDR2 SNEGSKA (reference sequence). The CDR3 DNA sequence: TGCAGTGCTAGAGATGGTAGCGGCCACTACGAGCAGTACTTC. Its translation is CSARDGSGHYEQYF.

The chain links TRBV12-3 or TRBV12-4 to TRBJ2-4; TRBD1 matches 7 bases. V lost 10 bases to trimming and J lost 13 bases; unmatched junction nucleotides: 28. The CDR3 consists of 17 residues. The chain's CDR3 is CATAYRSQGQRGCEQYF. CDR3 bases: TGTGCCACCGCATATCGATCCCAGGGACAGAGAGGGTGTGAGCAGTACTTC.

This chain joins TRBV3-1 and TRBJ2-5, with D possibly being TRBD2 (6 bases). V was clipped by 5 bases and J by 2 bases, with 15 bases between them. Looked up from germline, CDR1 is LGHDT and CDR2 is YNNKEL (reference sequence). CDR3 length: 15 residues. This CDR3 reads CASSSDGREQETQYF. The DNA of the CDR3 is TGTGCCAGCAGCTCAGACGGACGGGAGCAAGAGACCCAGTACTTC.

This chain uses TRBV29-1 with TRBJ2-1; 11 bases align to TRBD1. The V segment lost 7 bases and the J segment 1 base; nucleotides outside the gene matches: 12. CDR3 length: 17 amino acids. CDR1 and CDR2 from the germline V gene are SQVTM and ANQGSEA. The CDR3 protein is CSAMGDRGALSYNEQFF. CDR3 DNA: TGCAGCGCTATGGGGGACAGGGGGGCCTTATCCTACAATGAGCAGTTCTTC.

The chain has TRBV18 and TRBJ2-1; D unresolved. V was cut by 3 bases and J by 0 bases, with 9 bases left in between. CDR3 length equals 15 residues. CDR1 and CDR2 (germline): KGHSH, LQKENI. The CDR3 loop is CASSPFMSSYNEQFF. In nucleotides, the CDR3 is TGTGCCAGCTCACCCTTTATGAGCTCCTACAATGAGCAGTTCTTC.

This clonotype was counted between two and nine times. As DNA, the CDR3 is TGTGCCAGCAGCCCCCAGGCTGGCACAGATACGCAGTATTTT. This translates into CASSPQAGTDTQYF. This rearrangement joins TRBV7-2 to TRBJ2-3; D gene uncertain. V lost 5 bases and J 1 base, leaving 10 bases between the germline ends. This CDR3 has 14 residues. Germline V CDR1 and CDR2: SGHTA, FQGNSA.